This T cell receptor beta chain was recorded in a study of early T cells in non-severe SARS-CoV-2 infection. In the study overall: Chains were unpaired, as sequencing was done on bulk RNA from unsorted whole blood. Regarding the study as a whole: In VDJdb matching, anti-spike CD8 responses were favored while private and CD4 specificities went missing.

Remarks on this clonotype: Its antigen remains unidentified.

Each CDR3 protein is one row after TCRdb ran MiXCR on the 5' RACE reads. The sample contains more than 45,000 distinct CDR3 sequences, over 10% of which appear only once. V shed 4 bases and J shed 2 bases, with 13 bases lying between them. The CDR3 extends over 15 amino acids. The chain combines TRBV12-3 or TRBV12-4 with TRBJ2-3; a weak D match, TRBD2 (6 bases). Sequenced input: whole blood. This TCR came from an adult who was a healthcare worker with PCR-confirmed SARS-CoV-2 infection or an uninfected control (not recorded which). The CDR3 is CASSSGDFLTDTQYF. In DNA, the CDR3 is TGTGCCAGCAGTTCGGGGGACTTCCTCACAGATACGCAGTATTTT.